The 11 T cell receptor beta chains listed next were all sequenced from one sample in a study of blood T cell repertoires in COVID-19. Some clones are missing from TCRdb's copy, which holds only in-frame ones; the method was immunoSEQ multiplex PCR. The profile shows roughly 150,000 clones, over 70% of them singletons. Sequencing input: peripheral blood. Receptor source: a woman in her 70s who had recovered from COVID-19.

V is TRBV20-1 and J is TRBJ1-2; D call uncertain. This CDR3 comprises 16 residues. V was trimmed by 3 bases and J by 4 bases, leaving 21 bases between them. Germline lookup yields CDR1 DFQATT and CDR2 SNEGSKA (reference sequence). CDR3 residues: CSASTPSGQGPYGYTF. DNA for the CDR3: TGCAGTGCTAGTACCCCCAGCGGGCAAGGACCCTATGGCTACACCTTC.

V usage is TRBV5-3 and J usage is TRBJ2-1; 7 bases align to TRBD2. TRBV5-3 is treated as an ORF (open reading frame) with a function not yet certain. Trimming removed 10 bases from V and 8 bases from J; junction bases left unmatched: 0. There are 9 residues in the CDR3. DNA of the CDR3: TGTGCCCGGGGGGATGAGCAGTTCTTC. Protein sequence: CARGDEQFF.

This chain connects TRBV9 to TRBJ2-7, with 7 nucleotides matching TRBD1. Germline CDR1 SGDLS, CDR2 YYNGEE. CDR3 length equals 14 residues. V lost 2 bases and J lost 5; bases outside the gene matches: 7. The CDR3 DNA reads TGTGCCAGCAGCGTTCGGGACAGAGGCCACGAGCAGTACTTC. Its translation is CASSVRDRGHEQYF.

This clone has just one count. The J gene is TRBJ1-6, the V gene TRBV10-3; TRBD1 might be the D (5 bases). Trimming removed 10 bases from V and 8 bases from J, with 18 bases in between. Looked up from germline, CDR1 is ENHRY and CDR2 is SYGVKD. This CDR3 contains 14 residues. The CDR3 loop is CATKGRGPDSPLHF. Here the CDR3 DNA reads TGTGCCACCAAGGGTAGGGGCCCCGATTCACCCCTCCACTTT.

This clone was picked up one time. The chain links TRBV15 to TRBJ1-1; 7 nucleotides match TRBD1. Germline loops: CDR1 LNHNV, CDR2 YYDKDF (reference sequence). The junction had 13 bases not matched to a gene; V was cut back by 5 bases and J by 10 bases. The CDR3 has 14 amino acids. In DNA, the CDR3 is TGTGCCACCAGCGGACGGACAGGTTTCGGGTTAGCTTTCTTT. Protein product: CATSGRTGFGLAFF.

The chain is built from TRBV28 and TRBJ2-1; 7 bases match TRBD2. The CDR3 spans 16 residues. The germline V gene encodes CDR1 MDHEN and CDR2 SYDVKM. J was trimmed by 5 bases and V by 4 bases; bases with no gene match: 11. The CDR3 DNA sequence: TGTGCCAGCAGTTCCCTCAGCGGGAACGGGAACAATGAGCAGTTCTTC. Residues: CASSSLSGNGNNEQFF.

V usage is TRBV7-8 and J usage is TRBJ2-5; D gene ambiguous. This CDR3 spans 12 amino acids. Per the germline V gene, CDR1 is SGHVS and CDR2 is FQNEAQ. V shed 1 base and J shed 5 bases, with 5 bases lying between them. DNA for the CDR3: TGTGCCAGCAGCTTAGGTCTGGAGACCCAGTACTTC. Protein product: CASSLGLETQYF.

The J gene is TRBJ2-2, the V gene TRBV19; possibly TRBD2 for D (6 bases). V dropped 4 bases and J dropped 1 base, with 10 bases sitting between them. Germline V gives CDR1 LNHDA, CDR2 SQIVND (reference sequence). The CDR3 runs to 15 residues. The CDR3: CASSRGGQNTGELFF. The DNA for the CDR3 is TGTGCCAGTAGTAGGGGAGGACAGAACACCGGGGAGCTGTTTTTT.

The chain combines TRBV30 with TRBJ2-5, with D maybe TRBD2 (5 bases). Germline V gene sequence: CDR1 GTSNPN, CDR2 SVGIG (reference sequence). The V gene lost 1 base and the J gene lost 1 base, with 16 bases spanning the gap. The CDR3 is 16 residues long. The CDR3, as DNA: TGTGCCTGGAGTGCGGGGAAGACTGGACCCCAAGAGACCCAGTACTTC. Translating it yields CAWSAGKTGPQETQYF.

The chain combines TRBV7-2 with TRBJ2-5; 7 nucleotides match TRBD1. CDR1 is SGHTA, CDR2 FQGNSA, per germline. V shed 5 bases and J 5 bases; nucleotides not matched to a gene: 11. The CDR3 extends over 15 amino acids. The CDR3 is CASSQWNRGEETQYF. The CDR3 DNA reads as TGTGCCAGCAGCCAGTGGAACAGGGGCGAGGAGACCCAGTACTTC.

This rearrangement joins TRBV5-1 to TRBJ2-5, with D uncertain. CDR1 is SGHRS, CDR2 YFSETQ, per germline. The V end was cut by 1 base, the J end by 1 base, with 8 bases between. CDR3 length: 14 amino acids. The CDR3 DNA reads TGCGCCAGCAGCTTGACGGCAGGCCAAGAGACCCAGTACTTC. Translation: CASSLTAGQETQYF. Looking up the rest from reference TRBV5-1 and TRBJ2-5 gives the full variable domain: KAGVTQTPRYLIKTRGQQVTLSCSPISGHRSVSWYQQTPGQGLQFLFEYFSETQRNKGNFPGRFSGRQFSNSRSEMNVSTLELGDSALYLCASSLTAGQETQYFGPGTRLLVL.